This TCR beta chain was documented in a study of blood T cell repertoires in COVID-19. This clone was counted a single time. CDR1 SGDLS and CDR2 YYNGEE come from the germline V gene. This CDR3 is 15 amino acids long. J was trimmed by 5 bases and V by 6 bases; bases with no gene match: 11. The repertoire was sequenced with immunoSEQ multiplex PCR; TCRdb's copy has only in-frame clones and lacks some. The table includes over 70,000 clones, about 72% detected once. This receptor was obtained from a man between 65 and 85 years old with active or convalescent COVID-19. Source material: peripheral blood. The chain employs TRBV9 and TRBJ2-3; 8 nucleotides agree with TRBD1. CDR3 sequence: CASTVGRGRIDTQYF. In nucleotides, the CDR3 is TGTGCCAGCACCGTCGGCAGGGGGCGCATAGATACGCAGTATTTT.